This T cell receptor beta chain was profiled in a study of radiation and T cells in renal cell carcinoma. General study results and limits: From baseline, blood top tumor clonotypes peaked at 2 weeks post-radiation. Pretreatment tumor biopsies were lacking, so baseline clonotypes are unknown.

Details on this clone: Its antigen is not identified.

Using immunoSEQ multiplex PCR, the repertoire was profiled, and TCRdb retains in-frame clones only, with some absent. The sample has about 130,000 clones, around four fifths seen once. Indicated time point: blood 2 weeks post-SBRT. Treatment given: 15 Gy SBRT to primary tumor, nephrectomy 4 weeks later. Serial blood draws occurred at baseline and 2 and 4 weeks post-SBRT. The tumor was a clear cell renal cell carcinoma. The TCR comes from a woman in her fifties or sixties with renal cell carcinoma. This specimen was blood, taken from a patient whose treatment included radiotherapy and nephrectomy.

The CDR3 sequence is CASSPGTSGRFTDTQYF. The CDR3 DNA reads TGCGCCAGCAGCCCAGGGACTAGCGGACGGTTCACAGATACGCAGTATTTT. This rearrangement joins TRBV5-1 to TRBJ2-3, with 11 bases identical to TRBD2. The V gene's germline CDR1 is SGHRS and CDR2 YFSETQ. The CDR3 extends over 17 amino acids. With 4 bases clipped from V and 2 bases from J, the junction kept 9 bases outside the gene matches. The full variable domain, completed using reference TRBV5-1 and TRBJ2-3, is KAGVTQTPRYLIKTRGQQVTLSCSPISGHRSVSWYQQTPGQGLQFLFEYFSETQRNKGNFPGRFSGRQFSNSRSEMNVSTLELGDSALYLCASSPGTSGRFTDTQYFGPGTRLTVL.